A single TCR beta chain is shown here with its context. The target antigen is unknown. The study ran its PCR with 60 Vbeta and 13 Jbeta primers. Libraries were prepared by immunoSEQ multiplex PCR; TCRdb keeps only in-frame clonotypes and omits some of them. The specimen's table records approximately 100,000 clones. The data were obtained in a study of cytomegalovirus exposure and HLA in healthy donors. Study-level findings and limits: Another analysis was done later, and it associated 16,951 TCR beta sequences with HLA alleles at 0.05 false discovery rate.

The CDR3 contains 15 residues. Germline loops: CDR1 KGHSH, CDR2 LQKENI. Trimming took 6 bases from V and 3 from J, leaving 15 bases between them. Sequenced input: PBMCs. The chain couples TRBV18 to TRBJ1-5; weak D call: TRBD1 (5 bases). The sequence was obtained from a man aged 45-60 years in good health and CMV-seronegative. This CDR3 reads CASSPGGANNQPQHF. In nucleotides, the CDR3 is TGTGCCAGCTCCCCCGGTGGGGCAAACAATCAGCCCCAGCATTTT.